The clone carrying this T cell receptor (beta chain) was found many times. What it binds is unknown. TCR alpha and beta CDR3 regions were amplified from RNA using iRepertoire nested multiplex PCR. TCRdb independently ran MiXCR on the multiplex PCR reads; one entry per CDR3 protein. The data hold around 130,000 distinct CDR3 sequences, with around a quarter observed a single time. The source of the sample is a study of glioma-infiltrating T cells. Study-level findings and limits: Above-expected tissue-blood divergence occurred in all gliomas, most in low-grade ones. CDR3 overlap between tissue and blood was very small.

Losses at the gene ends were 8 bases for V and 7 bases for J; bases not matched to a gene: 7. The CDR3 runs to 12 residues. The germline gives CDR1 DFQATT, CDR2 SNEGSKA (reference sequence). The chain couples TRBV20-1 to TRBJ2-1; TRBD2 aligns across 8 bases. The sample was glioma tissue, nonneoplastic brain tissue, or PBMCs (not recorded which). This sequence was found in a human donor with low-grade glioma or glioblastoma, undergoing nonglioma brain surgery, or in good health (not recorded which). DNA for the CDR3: TGCAGTCCGCCGACTAGCGAGAATGAGCAGTTCTTC. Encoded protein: CSPPTSENEQFF.